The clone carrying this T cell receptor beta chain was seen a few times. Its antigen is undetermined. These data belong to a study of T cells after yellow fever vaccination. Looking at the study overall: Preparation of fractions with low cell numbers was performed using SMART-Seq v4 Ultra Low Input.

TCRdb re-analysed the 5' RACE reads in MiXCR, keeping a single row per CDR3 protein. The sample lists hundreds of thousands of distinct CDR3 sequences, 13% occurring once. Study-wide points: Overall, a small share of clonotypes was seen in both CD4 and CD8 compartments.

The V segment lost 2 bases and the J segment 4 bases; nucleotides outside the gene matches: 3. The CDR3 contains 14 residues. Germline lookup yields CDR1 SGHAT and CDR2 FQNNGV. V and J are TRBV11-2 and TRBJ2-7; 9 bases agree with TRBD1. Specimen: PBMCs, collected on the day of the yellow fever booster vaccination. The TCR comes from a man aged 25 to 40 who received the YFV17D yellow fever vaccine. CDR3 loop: CASSLRDRVYEQYF. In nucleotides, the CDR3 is TGTGCCAGCAGCTTAAGGGACAGGGTTTACGAGCAGTACTTC.